This T cell receptor beta chain stems from a study of beta chain features in type 1 diabetes. Study results and caveats: VDJ junctions in type 1 diabetes patients carried more deletions and fewer insertions. Small HLA sub-analyses could not settle whether HLA shapes TCRB rearrangement.

The entirety of the isolated RNA underwent reverse transcription, so expressed TCRB transcripts were sequenced. The read count averaged around 3.6 million across naive, central memory and regulatory T cell samples. Clones were sequenced by immunoSEQ multiplex PCR, and TCRdb holds only the in-frame ones, with some missing. The sample consists of about 410,000 clones, roughly 13% of them appearing once. Regarding this clone: Its antigen is currently unknown.

Germline CDR1 SGHRS, CDR2 YFSETQ. This CDR3 contains 13 residues. V lost 3 bases and J lost 0, with 5 bases in between. This receptor was obtained from a man younger than 40 in good health. The genes are TRBV5-1 and TRBJ2-3; D may correspond to TRBD1 or TRBD2 (5 bases each). Specimen: naive CD4+ T cells from blood. In DNA form, the CDR3 reads TGCGCCAGCAGCTGGGACAGCACAGATACGCAGTATTTT. Translated, it gives CASSWDSTDTQYF.